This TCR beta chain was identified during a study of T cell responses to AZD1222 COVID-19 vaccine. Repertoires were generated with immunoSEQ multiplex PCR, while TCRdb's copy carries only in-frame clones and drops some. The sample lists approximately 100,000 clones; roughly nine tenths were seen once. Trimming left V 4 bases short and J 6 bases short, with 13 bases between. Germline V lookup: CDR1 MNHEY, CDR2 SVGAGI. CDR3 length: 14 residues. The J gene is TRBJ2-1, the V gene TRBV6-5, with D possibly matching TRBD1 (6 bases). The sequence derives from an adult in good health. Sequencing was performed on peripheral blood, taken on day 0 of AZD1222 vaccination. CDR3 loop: CASSSPDRRNEQFF. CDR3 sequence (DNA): TGTGCCAGCAGTTCCCCGGACAGACGCAATGAGCAGTTCTTC.